This paragraph covers one T cell receptor (beta chain) sequence. Its antigen is undetermined. This record belongs to a study of shared clonotypes between healthy human individuals. Study context: Aged between 18 and 49, the donors were two women and three men. Findings of the study overall: Some clonotypes were shared by all four sorted-subset donors, while others were not shared. The non-shared ones had lower generation probabilities than the shared ones.

In the source study's methods: From ImmunoSEQ came sequences covering only the junction and carrying no quality scores, so filtering differed. Assay used: immunoSEQ multiplex PCR; TCRdb lists only in-frame clones, some missing. The V and J calls and clone size were taken over from that table, and D and trimming were inferred from the DNA. The sample lists millions of clones; 85% to 95% were seen once. As defined, naive CD8 cells were CD45RO-negative and positively selected for CCR7, with terminally differentiated effector memory CD45RA+ cells excluded. Everyone who donated was a Caucasian adult who lived in Nashville, Tennessee. The sample comprised naive CD8+ T cells from PBMCs. The TCR sequence derives from a man aged 18 to 30 in good health. Some clones in this sample may be carry-over from other donors' samples.

CDR3 nucleotide sequence: TGTGCCAGCAGCTCAGGACAGCGTGACTATGGCTACACCTTC. Translating it yields CASSSGQRDYGYTF. The V and J genes are TRBV28 and TRBJ1-2; a weak D match, TRBD1 (6 bases). The CDR3 length is 14 residues. Trimming stripped 6 bases from V and 3 bases from J, with 14 bases between. Germline-derived CDR1 and CDR2 are MDHEN and SYDVKM.